This passage covers 21 T cell receptor beta chains from one sample sequenced in a study of T cell repertoires in cytomegalovirus infection. One entry per CDR3 protein results from TCRdb running MiXCR on the reads. The data show about 230,000 distinct CDR3 sequences, around 6.4% seen once. The sequenced sample consisted of PBMCs. Receptors were obtained from a human donor in good health (CMV status not recorded). Some clones in this sample may be carry-over from other donors' samples.

In this sample, this clonotype turned up many times. The chain joins TRBV5-8 to TRBJ1-4; 8 bases match TRBD1. The CDR3 loop spans 14 amino acids. Germline V gene lookup returns CDR1 SGHTS and CDR2 YDEGEE. Trimming took 4 bases from V and 8 from J; bases not matched to a gene: 7. The CDR3 region is CASSQGQAIEKLFF. The CDR3 nucleotides read TGTGCCAGCAGCCAGGGACAGGCAATCGAAAAACTGTTTTTT.

This clonotype was seen at least ten times. The V and J genes are TRBV7-2 and TRBJ2-7; 11 nucleotides align to TRBD1. The CDR3 consists of 16 residues. With V trimmed by 3 bases and J by 9 bases, 13 bases remained unmatched. CDR1 and CDR2 from the germline V gene are SGHTA and FQGNSA. The chain's CDR3 is CASSFLKGQGEVGQYF. DNA for the CDR3: TGTGCCAGCAGCTTCCTTAAGGGACAGGGGGAGGTCGGGCAGTACTTC.

At least ten counts were recorded for this clonotype. This chain uses TRBV6-2 or TRBV6-3 with TRBJ2-7; no reliable D call. Germline V gives CDR1 MNHEY, CDR2 SVGEGT. V dropped 1 base and J dropped 5 bases, with 6 bases sitting between them. The CDR3 loop spans 12 amino acids. CDR3 amino acids: CASSYLLDEQYF. The CDR3 region has the DNA TGTGCCAGCAGTTACTTATTGGACGAGCAGTACTTC.

This clonotype was counted many times. J is TRBJ1-4 and V is TRBV20-1, with TRBD1 matching 10 bases. The CDR3 covers 13 residues. CDR1 is DFQATT, CDR2 SNEGSKA, per germline (reference sequence). V gave up 5 bases and J gave up 8 bases; unmatched junction bases: 5. Here the CDR3 reads CSAQDRGYEKLFF. The CDR3 DNA reads as TGCAGTGCTCAGGACAGGGGGTACGAAAAACTGTTTTTT.

This clonotype was recorded at least ten times. The chain couples TRBV11-2 to TRBJ1-2; possibly TRBD1 for D (6 bases). Trimming took 5 bases from V and 3 from J, leaving 16 bases between them. The length of the CDR3 is 15 residues. Germline loops: CDR1 SGHAT, CDR2 FQNNGV. Written as DNA, the CDR3 is TGTGCCAGCAGCCCACCTGGGGGCGGAGACTATGGCTACACCTTC. Its protein is CASSPPGGGDYGYTF.

The CDR3 nucleotides read TGTGCCAGCAGCTTAACTACGGCGGGGGGAAAGGCGACCCAGTACTTC. Residues: CASSLTTAGGKATQYF. This chain joins TRBV7-6 and TRBJ2-5; TRBD2 aligns across 8 bases. Germline V gene lookup returns CDR1 SGHVS and CDR2 FNYEAQ. J lost 7 bases, V lost 2 bases, and 12 bases had no gene match. CDR3 length: 16 amino acids.

This clonotype was detected many times. CDR3 in DNA: TGTGCCAGCAGCTTCAGGGCCCGCGAGCAGTACTTC. It is translated as CASSFRAREQYF. The rearrangement links TRBV7-2 to TRBJ2-7, with D possibly matching TRBD1 (5 bases). Germline lookup yields CDR1 SGHTA and CDR2 FQGNSA. This CDR3 has 12 amino acids. V lost 3 bases to trimming and J lost 6 bases, with 9 bases between them.

This clonotype was observed at least ten times. V usage is TRBV7-2 and J usage is TRBJ2-1; D is ambiguous. The V end was cut by 0 bases, the J end by 4 bases, with 10 bases between. This CDR3 contains 15 residues. From germline, CDR1 is SGHTA and CDR2 FQGNSA. The CDR3 DNA follows: TGTGCCAGCAGCTTAGCAGTGGGTAAATACAATGAGCAGTTCTTC. This codes for CASSLAVGKYNEQFF.

This clonotype was picked up many times. The chain combines TRBV27 with TRBJ1-5; no reliable D call. The CDR3 totals 12 residues. Germline-derived CDR1 and CDR2 are MNHEY and SMNVEV (reference sequence). V was pared by 2 bases and J by 7 bases, with 6 bases between. The CDR3 loop reads CASSLMGQPQHF. CDR3 nucleotide sequence: TGTGCCAGCAGTTTAATGGGACAGCCCCAGCATTTT.

This clonotype was observed at least ten times. The V call is TRBV28, the J call TRBJ1-4; 8 nucleotides line up with TRBD1. The V gene end was trimmed by 3 bases and the J gene end by 4 bases; junction bases not matched to a gene: 10. Germline V CDR1 and CDR2: MDHEN, SYDVKM. The CDR3 is 17 residues long. The CDR3 is CASSFHAGGAGNEKLFF. The CDR3 DNA is TGTGCCAGCAGTTTCCACGCAGGGGGCGCCGGTAATGAAAAACTGTTTTTT.

This clonotype appeared many times. This chain uses TRBV4-1 with TRBJ1-1, with 7 bases aligning to TRBD1. With 4 bases clipped from V and 0 bases from J, the junction kept 5 bases outside the gene matches. In germline, CDR1 is MGHRA, CDR2 YSYEKL. The length of the CDR3 is 15 residues. CDR3 in DNA: TGCGCCAGCAGCCCTTCTACAGGGGTGAACACTGAAGCTTTCTTT. As protein: CASSPSTGVNTEAFF.

In this sample, this clonotype turned up many times. For the CDR3, the DNA is TGTGCCAGCAGTGACCCAGCGGAGCCCCAGCATTTT. It specifies CASSDPAEPQHF. The chain is built from TRBV6-2 or TRBV6-3 and TRBJ1-5; D remains unclear. CDR3 length equals 12 residues. V lost 5 bases to trimming and J lost 8 bases, with 10 bases between them. The V gene's germline CDR1 is MNHEY and CDR2 SVGEGT.

This clonotype was found many times. This chain connects TRBV12-3 or TRBV12-4 to TRBJ1-2; D ambiguous. The CDR3 has 13 residues. V was pared by 6 bases and J by 10 bases, with 18 bases between. As DNA, the CDR3 is TGTGCCAGCAGCTCCCGGACGGCGTTACTCTACACCTTC. Encoded protein: CASSSRTALLYTF.

With respect to this clonotype: A single base separates this from a much larger clone, so it may be a read error. This chain uses TRBV6-6 with TRBJ1-2, with D possibly TRBD1 on 6 matching bases. The germline V gene has CDR1 MNHNY and CDR2 SVGAGI (reference sequence). V shed 5 bases and J shed 2 bases, with 12 bases lying between them. The CDR3 runs 14 residues. This chain's CDR3 is CASSHAGVNYGYTF. The CDR3 DNA is TGTGCCAGCAGTCATGCAGGGGTCAACTATGGCTACACCTTC.

This rearrangement joins TRBV5-1 to TRBJ1-2, with TRBD1 matching 12 bases. The CDR3 sequence is 15 residues long. Trimming removed 0 bases from V and 6 bases from J; junction bases left unmatched: 3. Germline assignment: CDR1 SGHRS and CDR2 YFSETQ. The CDR3: CASSLEGQGADGYTF. CDR3 DNA sequence: TGCGCCAGCAGCTTGGAGGGACAGGGGGCAGATGGCTACACCTTC.

The chain is built from TRBV29-1 and TRBJ2-5; D is unresolved. Germline CDR1 SQVTM, CDR2 ANQGSEA. The CDR3 spans 12 residues. The CDR3 nucleotides are TGCGGCCTAAGAGAGTCTAGGGAGACCCAGTACTTC. Translated: CGLRESRETQYF.

The table lists this clonotype with many counts. This chain links TRBV29-1 with TRBJ2-2, with D unclear. This CDR3 has 12 residues. Germline V gives CDR1 SQVTM, CDR2 ANQGSEA. The V end lost 6 bases, the J end lost 3 bases, and 8 bases lay between the germline ends. For the CDR3, the DNA is TGCAGCGTGTCCAGACACACCGGGGAGCTGTTTTTT. This sequence encodes CSVSRHTGELFF.

This clonotype was counted only a few times. The genes are TRBV7-9 and TRBJ2-2, with 7 bases that match TRBD2. Trimming removed 5 bases from V and 0 bases from J; junction bases left unmatched: 6. CDR1 and CDR2 from the germline V gene are SEHNR and FQNEAQ (reference sequence). The CDR3 is 16 amino acids. CDR3: CASSPPGGSNTGELFF. CDR3 nucleotides: TGTGCCAGCAGCCCCCCGGGGGGATCGAACACCGGGGAGCTGTTTTTT.

This clonotype has just a few counts. The rearrangement joins TRBV2 to TRBJ1-3; no reliable D call. There are 12 residues in the CDR3. Germline V gene data show CDR1 as SNHLY and CDR2 as FYNNEI. Deletions cut 7 bases from V and 4 bases from J, with 8 bases between. This chain's CDR3 is CASTTVGNTIYF. CDR3 coding DNA: TGTGCCAGCACCACAGTAGGAAACACCATATATTTT.

The table lists this clonotype with many counts. CDR3 DNA: TGCAGTGCTAGATCACCGGGACAGTCGATTCATGAGCAGTTCTTC. The encoded protein is CSARSPGQSIHEQFF. The V call is TRBV20-1, the J call TRBJ2-1; 7 bases line up with TRBD1. J lost 8 bases, V lost 2 bases, and 12 bases had no gene match. The CDR3 sequence is 15 residues long. CDR1 and CDR2 (germline): DFQATT, SNEGSKA (reference sequence).

At least ten counts were recorded for this clonotype. The chain couples TRBV20-1 to TRBJ2-7, with 11 bases lining up with TRBD1. The CDR3 is 15 amino acids. The V gene's germline CDR1 is DFQATT and CDR2 SNEGSKA (reference sequence). J gave up 0 bases and V 6 bases, and 7 bases lay outside the gene matches. The CDR3 DNA is TGCAGTGCCACGGACAGGGGGCGCCCCTCCTACGAGCAGTACTTC. Translation: CSATDRGRPSYEQYF.